Listed below are T cell receptor beta chains from one sample, sequenced in a study of blood T cells in healthy people across ages. TCRdb passed the 5' RACE reads through MiXCR, listing each CDR3 protein once. This sample has about 780,000 distinct CDR3 sequences, with roughly 24% found just once. This sample also belongs to another study, concerning T cells of mothers and their children.

Sequencing used blood. The receptors here all came from a boy between 5 and 17 years old in good health. CDR3s include the opening cysteine and the closing phenylalanine or tryptophan. D genes are given only for firm matches. The size of a clone is reported for some rows only, either as once, few or many, or as a class for expanded clones.

cdr3_nt	cdr3_aa	v_call	clone_size	d_call	j_call
TGTGCCAGCAGCTTGGGACAGGGGGAGAGGCTAGCCAAAAACATTCAGTACTTC	CASSLGQGERLAKNIQYF	TRBV2	few	TRBD1	TRBJ2-4
TGCGCCAGCAGACCCGGACTAGCGGATATCACAGATACGCAGTATTTT	CASRPGLADITDTQYF	TRBV5-1	few	TRBD2	TRBJ2-3
TGCGCCAGCAGCTTGAATCACATTCGGAACACTGAAGCTTTCTTT	CASSLNHIRNTEAFF	TRBV5-1	few	NA	TRBJ1-1
TGCAGTGCTAGGGCGGTGTTTAGCGGGGTAGAGACCCAGTACTTC	CSARAVFSGVETQYF	TRBV20-1	few	TRBD2	TRBJ2-5
TGTGCCAGCATGGGCCTAAAAAACATTCAGTACTTC	CASMGLKNIQYF	TRBV2	NA	NA	TRBJ2-4
TGTGCCAGCAGCTTAACTGGGGCCACCAAAAACATTCAGTACTTC	CASSLTGATKNIQYF	TRBV7-3	NA	NA	TRBJ2-4
TGTGCCAGCAGAAGACAGGTTGGGGGCACTGAAGCTTTCTTT	CASRRQVGGTEAFF	TRBV12-3/TRBV12-4	NA	NA	TRBJ1-1
TGTGCTAGTGGCGGACAAACTTCAACTAATGAAAAACTGTTTTTT	CASGGQTSTNEKLFF	TRBV12-5	NA	NA	TRBJ1-4
TGTGCCAGTAATGTGGCGGGGGGAGAGACCCAGTACTTC	CASNVAGGETQYF	TRBV19	NA	TRBD2	TRBJ2-5
TGTGCCAGCAGTTACAGGGGGCGTACCGGGGAGCTGTTTTTT	CASSYRGRTGELFF	TRBV6-2/TRBV6-3	NA	TRBD1	TRBJ2-2
TGTGCCAGCAGCCACCTAAAGACAGGGTCCAACACCGGGGAGCTGTTTTTT	CASSHLKTGSNTGELFF	TRBV4-2	NA	TRBD1	TRBJ2-2
TGTGCCAGCAGTCAAGGACAGGGGAGCTCTGGAAACACCATATATTTT	CASSQGQGSSGNTIYF	TRBV6-1	few	TRBD1	TRBJ1-3
TGTGCCAGCAGCTTAGCCGCAGCCTCGAACACCGGGGAGCTGTTTTTT	CASSLAAASNTGELFF	TRBV7-9	few	NA	TRBJ2-2
TGCGCCAGCAGCTTGTCTCAGACAGGGGCCACCGGGGAGCTGTTTTTT	CASSLSQTGATGELFF	TRBV5-1	few	TRBD1	TRBJ2-2
TGTGCCAGCAGCTTAACTCGGGACACTGAAGCTTTCTTT	CASSLTRDTEAFF	TRBV7-3	few	NA	TRBJ1-1
TGCGCCAGCAGACTAGGGGGGGGACTTCCCTACGAGCAGTACTTC	CASRLGGGLPYEQYF	TRBV5-1	few	NA	TRBJ2-7